These T cell receptor beta chains were read from a single sample in a study of blood T cell repertoires in COVID-19. Clones were read by immunoSEQ multiplex PCR, and TCRdb kept only the in-frame ones, dropping some. This table has 150,000 to 200,000 clones, roughly four fifths appearing once. Sequenced: peripheral blood. The receptors were sampled from a woman between 65 and 79 years old with COVID-19, enrolled during active disease. Each CDR3 is given with its conserved first and last residue. Each record gives: CDR3 length, J gene, V gene, D gene, clone size, CDR3 DNA, CDR3 protein. D genes are given only for firm matches. Clone size is given for some rows only: seen once, a few or many times, or a class if the clone is expanded.

13	TRBJ2-4	TRBV12-3/TRBV12-4	TRBD2	-	TGTGCCAGCAAGAGGACTAGCGATCCCATTCAGTACTTC	CASKRTSDPIQYF
13	TRBJ1-2	TRBV10-3	-	-	TGTGCCATCAGTGAGTCCTTCATAGAGGGCTACACCTTC	CAISESFIEGYTF
13	TRBJ1-2	TRBV30	TRBD1	-	TGTGCCTGGGACCAGGACAGGGCCTATGGCTACACCTTC	CAWDQDRAYGYTF
15	TRBJ1-2	TRBV4-3	-	-	TGCGCCAGCAGCCAAGAAGGCGGGGTGCACTATGGCTACACCTTC	CASSQEGGVHYGYTF
13	TRBJ2-7	TRBV28	-	once	TGTGCCAGCAGTTTATTAACAGCCCGCGAGCAGTACTTC	CASSLLTAREQYF
16	TRBJ1-5	TRBV5-5	-	-	TGTGCCAGCAGCTTGGACCCGGGTTGGAGCAATCAGCCCCAGCATTTT	CASSLDPGWSNQPQHF
12	TRBJ2-7	TRBV19	-	-	TGTGCCAGCGGTAGAGGTGGGTACGAGCAGTACTTC	CASGRGGYEQYF
13	TRBJ1-1	TRBV14	-	many	TGTGCCAGCAGTCATGACAGAGCCACTGAAGCTTTCTTT	CASSHDRATEAFF
15	TRBJ1-1	TRBV7-2	-	-	TGTGCCAGCAGCTCGGGAGGGAGAGGGAACACTGAAGCTTTCTTT	CASSSGGRGNTEAFF
14	TRBJ1-3	TRBV30	-	-	TGTGCCTGGAGGGCCCAGGGCCCAGGAAACACCATATATTTT	CAWRAQGPGNTIYF
13	TRBJ2-1	TRBV5-5	-	-	TGTGCCAGCCGGTGGTGGGGAGGCAATGAGCAGTTCTTC	CASRWWGGNEQFF
15	TRBJ1-5	TRBV15	-	once	TGTGCCACCAGCAGGGAGTACGGCGTCAATCAGCCCCAGCATTTT	CATSREYGVNQPQHF
14	TRBJ2-7	TRBV29-1	TRBD2	few	TGCAGCGTTGAAGGGGAGGGAACCTCCTACGAGCAGTACTTC	CSVEGEGTSYEQYF
15	TRBJ1-2	TRBV7-2	TRBD1	-	TGTGCCAGCAGCCCATCGACAGGGCTGGGCTATGGCTACACCTTC	CASSPSTGLGYGYTF
15	TRBJ2-3	TRBV4-3	-	-	TGCGCCAGCAGCCCCGCTGGCCCCGGGGGTTATACGCAGTATTTT	CASSPAGPGGYTQYF
13	TRBJ2-2	TRBV30	-	-	TGTGCCTGGACCACAGGGCTCACCGGGGAGCTGTTTTTT	CAWTTGLTGELFF
15	TRBJ1-1	TRBV7-2	-	-	TGTGCCAGCAGCTTGTGGGGGGGCCGGAACACTGAAGCTTTCTTT	CASSLWGGRNTEAFF
13	TRBJ1-1	TRBV7-2	-	-	TGTGCCGGGTTTAGAGGGGGAAACACTGAAGCTTTCTTT	CAGFRGGNTEAFF
17	TRBJ1-2	TRBV15	TRBD1	-	TGTGCCACCAGCAGAGATCTCGTGACAGGGACTAACTATGGCTACACCTTC	CATSRDLVTGTNYGYTF
14	TRBJ1-1	TRBV7-8	-	-	TGTGCCAGCAGCATGCAGGGCCTGAACACTGAAGCTTTCTTT	CASSMQGLNTEAFF
16	TRBJ2-3	TRBV9	TRBD2	-	TGTGCCAGCAGCGCCTGGGGACTAGCGGGAGCGGATACGCAGTATTTT	CASSAWGLAGADTQYF
13	TRBJ2-5	TRBV29-1	-	-	TGCAGCGTTGCCCCGACTATCGGAGAGACCCAGTACTTC	CSVAPTIGETQYF
12	TRBJ1-1	TRBV7-9	TRBD1	-	TGTGCCAGCAGCTTAGAAGACAGGGGAGCTTTCTTT	CASSLEDRGAFF
15	TRBJ2-2	TRBV6-1	-	-	TGTGCCAGCAGTGAAGGAGGGACGAACACCGGGGAGCTGTTTTTT	CASSEGGTNTGELFF
19	TRBJ2-1	TRBV2	TRBD2	-	TGTGCCAGCAGTGAAGGGGTAGCGGGATCAGGGAGCTCCTACAATGAGCAGTTCTTC	CASSEGVAGSGSSYNEQFF